These 16 T cell receptor beta chains came from one sample sequenced in a study of T cells in Graves' hyperthyroidism and ophthalmopathy. Template material for amplifying TCR beta CDR3 regions consisted of RNA transcripts. The TCR CDR3 was amplified in a first-round RT-PCR using the HTBI primer set. Each CDR3 protein is one row after TCRdb ran MiXCR on the multiplex PCR reads. The sample holds 300,000 to 450,000 distinct CDR3 sequences, about 15% seen once. Material: blood. Receptors originate from a woman aged 18-35 years with Graves' hyperthyroidism that later progressed to Graves' ophthalmopathy.

This clonotype was recorded at least ten times. The chain couples TRBV2 to TRBJ2-7; 8 positions agree with TRBD1. The germline V gene has CDR1 SNHLY and CDR2 FYNNEI. J was trimmed by 5 bases and V by 10 bases; bases with no gene match: 10. The CDR3 length is 13 residues. CDR3: CAISTGESHEQYF. The CDR3 nucleotides read TGTGCCATTTCGACAGGGGAATCCCACGAGCAGTACTTC.

This sequence joins TRBV19 and TRBJ2-2; 7 nucleotides agree with TRBD2. CDR3 length equals 17 residues. Germline assignment: CDR1 LNHDA and CDR2 SQIVND (reference sequence). The V and J ends lost 5 bases and 3 bases, in that order; junction bases with no gene match: 12. The CDR3 DNA reads TGTGCCAGTAGTCCCCCTTTTGCGGGGGACCACACCGGGGAGCTGTTTTTT. Encoded protein: CASSPPFAGDHTGELFF.

A note on this clonotype: The junction does not match germline at one end; this may be a read error. CDR3 residues: CASSLAPGTGELFF. In nucleotides, the CDR3 is TGTGCTAGCAGCTTAGCTCCCGGGACCGGGGAGCTGTTTTTT. The rearrangement uses TRBV7-7 and TRBJ2-2; no clear D gene. The CDR3 runs 14 residues. Looked up from germline, CDR1 is SSHAT and CDR2 is FNYEAQ (reference sequence).

This clonotype occurred a few times. The CDR3 nucleotides read TGTGCCAGCAGTGCCACCAGGGGGCTCGGGGACGAGCAGTACTTC. The encoded protein is CASSATRGLGDEQYF. The chain is built from TRBV6-1 and TRBJ2-7; 8 nucleotides align to TRBD1. The germline V gene encodes CDR1 MNHNS and CDR2 SASEGT. The CDR3 has 15 amino acids. The trim removed 4 bases at V and 5 bases at J, leaving 10 bases unmatched.

This clonotype was picked up many times. An end of the junction differs from the germline gene, which may be a read error. The gene calls are TRBV7-7 and TRBJ2-1; the match to TRBD2 covers 7 bases. This CDR3 is 16 amino acids long. Germline CDR1 reads SSHAT; CDR2 reads FNYEAQ (reference sequence). The CDR3 DNA sequence: TGTGCTAGCAGCTTAGCGGCGGGGGTCCACAACAATGAGCAGTTCTTC. It codes for CASSLAAGVHNNEQFF.

This clonotype was seen ten or more times. V usage is TRBV10-3 and J usage is TRBJ2-5; 7 positions agree with TRBD1. The CDR3 has 13 amino acids. V lost 6 bases, J lost 3 bases, and 4 bases stayed unmatched. The germline gives CDR1 ENHRY, CDR2 SYGVKD. The chain's CDR3 is CAIRPGGEETQYF. The CDR3 DNA reads as TGTGCCATCAGACCAGGGGGTGAAGAGACCCAGTACTTC.

The chain carries TRBV27 and TRBJ2-2; possible D gene TRBD1, 6 bases. Trimming pared 0 bases from V and 2 bases from J, leaving 19 bases between. This CDR3 is 19 amino acids long. Looked up from germline, CDR1 is MNHEY and CDR2 is SMNVEV (reference sequence). The CDR3 spells CASSLSRVLGGLNTGELFF. The CDR3 DNA reads TGTGCCAGCAGTTTATCTCGAGTTTTAGGGGGTCTTAACACCGGGGAGCTGTTTTTT.

V usage is TRBV4-3 and J usage is TRBJ1-5, with a tentative D call TRBD1 (6 bases). Germline V gene sequence: CDR1 LGHNA, CDR2 YSLEER. Trimming cost V 1 base and J 7 bases, with 14 bases left between them. This CDR3 is 15 amino acids long. CDR3 sequence (DNA): TGCGCCAGCAGCCAAGGGGCAGGGGAGAGACAGCCCCAGCATTTT. It translates to CASSQGAGERQPQHF.

The chain couples TRBV3-1 to TRBJ2-2; 7 nucleotides line up with TRBD1. CDR3 length: 16 amino acids. From germline, CDR1 is LGHDT and CDR2 YNNKEL (reference sequence). J lost 6 bases, V lost 5 bases, and 12 bases had no gene match. As DNA, the CDR3 is TGTGCCAGCAGCTTACCAACGGGAAGGGGGCCCGGGGAGCTGTTTTTT. It specifies CASSLPTGRGPGELFF.

This clonotype showed up just a few times. The chain recombines TRBV27 with TRBJ2-2; 13 bases fit TRBD2. The CDR3 spans 14 residues. Germline V CDR1 and CDR2: MNHEY, SMNVEV (reference sequence). The V and J ends lost 5 bases and 8 bases, in that order; junction bases with no gene match: 2. The CDR3 loop is CASSTGLAGGELFF. CDR3 nucleotides: TGTGCCAGCAGTACGGGACTAGCGGGAGGGGAGCTGTTTTTT.

This clonotype has ten or more counts. The gene calls are TRBV27 and TRBJ1-2; D not certain. Trimming left V 5 bases short and J 8 bases short, with 15 bases between. CDR3 size: 13 residues. The germline CDR1 and CDR2 sequences are MNHEY and SMNVEV (reference sequence). The CDR3 nucleotides read TGTGCCAGCAGTGCGAGAGGAGCGCCCGGCTACACCTTC. Its protein product is CASSARGAPGYTF.

This clonotype has a handful of counts. The chain joins TRBV20-1 to TRBJ2-4, with D hard to call. The CDR3 has 13 amino acids. Germline assignment: CDR1 DFQATT and CDR2 SNEGSKA (reference sequence). V shed 5 bases and J shed 1 base, with 9 bases lying between them. The CDR3 here is CSAAYIAKNIQYF. The DNA for the CDR3 is TGCAGTGCTGCCTATATCGCCAAAAACATTCAGTACTTC.

This clonotype occurred many times. The J gene is TRBJ2-3, the V gene TRBV12-5; D not certain. Germline CDR1 LGHNT, CDR2 FRNRAP. Trimming stripped 6 bases from V and 4 bases from J, with 8 bases between. The CDR3 has 12 residues. CDR3 sequence: CASGRIPDTQYF. As DNA, the CDR3 is TGTGCTAGTGGACGCATCCCAGATACGCAGTATTTT.

In its sample, this clonotype was seen many times. The chain carries TRBV6-1 and TRBJ2-1; 11 nucleotides align to TRBD2. CDR3 length equals 16 residues. Germline CDR1 is MNHNS and CDR2 is SASEGT. V lost 6 bases, J lost 3 bases, and 7 bases stayed unmatched. The DNA for the CDR3 is TGTGCCAGCAGGAGAACTAGCGGGAGATTCTACAATGAGCAGTTCTTC. This translates into CASRRTSGRFYNEQFF.

This clonotype was detected many times. The rearrangement links TRBV29-1 to TRBJ1-1; D gene unclear. Per germline, CDR1 SQVTM and CDR2 ANQGSEA. The CDR3 runs to 13 residues. V was cut by 4 bases and J by 0 bases, with 9 bases left in between. The CDR3 nucleotides are TGCAGCGTTGTGCGGCAGATGAACACTGAAGCTTTCTTT. It specifies CSVVRQMNTEAFF.

V is TRBV12-5 and J is TRBJ2-7; 11 bases are a match to TRBD2. Trimming took 1 base from V and 0 from J; bases not matched to a gene: 2. Germline CDR1 is LGHNT and CDR2 is FRNRAP. The CDR3 runs 16 residues. CDR3 sequence reads: CASGLDGLAGSYEQYF. CDR3 coding DNA: TGTGCTAGTGGTTTGGACGGACTAGCGGGCTCCTACGAGCAGTACTTC.